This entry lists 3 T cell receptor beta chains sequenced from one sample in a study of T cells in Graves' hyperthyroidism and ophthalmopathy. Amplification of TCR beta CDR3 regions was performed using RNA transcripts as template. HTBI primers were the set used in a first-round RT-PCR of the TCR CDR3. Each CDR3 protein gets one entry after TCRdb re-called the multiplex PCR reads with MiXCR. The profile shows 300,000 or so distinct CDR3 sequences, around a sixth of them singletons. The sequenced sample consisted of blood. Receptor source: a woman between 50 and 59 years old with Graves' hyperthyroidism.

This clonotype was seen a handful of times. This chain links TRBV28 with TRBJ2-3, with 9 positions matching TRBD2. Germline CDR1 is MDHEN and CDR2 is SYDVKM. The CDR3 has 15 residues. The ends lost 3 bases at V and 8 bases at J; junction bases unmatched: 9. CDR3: CASSFAGGSTVTQYF. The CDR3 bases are TGTGCCAGCAGTTTTGCGGGAGGGAGCACCGTTACGCAGTATTTT.

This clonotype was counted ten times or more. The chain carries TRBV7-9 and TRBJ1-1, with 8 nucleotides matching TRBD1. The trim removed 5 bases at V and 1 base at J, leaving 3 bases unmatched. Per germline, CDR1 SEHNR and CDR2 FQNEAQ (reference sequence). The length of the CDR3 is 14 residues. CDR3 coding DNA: TGTGCCAGCAGCCGACAGGGGTCGAACACTGAAGCTTTCTTT. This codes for CASSRQGSNTEAFF.

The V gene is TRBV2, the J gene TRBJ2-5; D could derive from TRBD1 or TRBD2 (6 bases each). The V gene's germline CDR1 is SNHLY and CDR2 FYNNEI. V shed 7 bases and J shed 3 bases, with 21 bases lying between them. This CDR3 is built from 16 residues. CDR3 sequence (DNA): TGTGCCAGCAAAAAAGACAGGTGGGGAGGCGAAGAGACCCAGTACTTC. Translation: CASKKDRWGGEETQYF. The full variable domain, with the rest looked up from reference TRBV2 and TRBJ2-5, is EPEVTQTPSHQVTQMGQEVILRCVPISNHLYFYWYRQILGQKVEFLVSFYNNEISEKSEIFDDQFSVERPDGSNFTLKIRSTKLEDSAMYFCASKKDRWGGEETQYFGPGTRLLVL.